The source of this TCR beta chain is a study of T cells in Graves' hyperthyroidism and ophthalmopathy. Hyperthyroidism in the patients, aged 18 to 65, was newly diagnosed and under 2 months in duration. Clinical symptoms, serum thyroxine, TRAb, thyroid ultrasound and orbital computed tomography informed diagnoses. V was pared by 2 bases and J by 0 bases, with 5 bases of the junction left unmatched. The CDR3 has 16 residues. Germline CDR1 reads SGHAT; CDR2 reads FQNNGV. There were TCR beta CDR3 regions amplified from RNA transcripts. Primed by the HTBI set, a first-round RT-PCR was run on the TCR CDR3. MiXCR, applied by TCRdb to the multiplex PCR reads, yields one record per CDR3 protein. This sample has over 450,000 distinct CDR3 sequences, with about an eighth found just once.

The origin of this receptor is a woman under 30 with Graves' hyperthyroidism. Input material: blood. V is TRBV11-2 and J is TRBJ2-5; 8 bases align to TRBD2. The CDR3 here is CASSLTSGDYQETQYF. In DNA, the CDR3 is TGTGCCAGCAGCTTAACTAGCGGAGACTACCAAGAGACCCAGTACTTC.